These 25 T cell receptor beta chains were sequenced from one sample in a study of CD8 T cells in ankylosing spondylitis. Study-wide results and limits: Seven to nine highly homologous variants formed a TCR beta motif that appeared characteristic of ankylosing spondylitis blood.

These receptors lack a known antigen. TCRdb re-called the 5' RACE reads through MiXCR, storing one row per CDR3 protein. Altogether approximately 540,000 distinct CDR3 sequences are present, over 9.5% being singletons, with the ten largest covering around 6.8%. The material sequenced was blood, either unsorted or a sorted T cell fraction (not recorded which). Receptor source: a male donor with ankylosing spondylitis.

This chain links TRBV20-1 with TRBJ2-3; a possible D gene is TRBD2 (5 bases). Germline assignment: CDR1 DFQATT and CDR2 SNEGSKA (reference sequence). The CDR3 has 13 residues. Trimming removed 5 bases from V and 4 bases from J, with 13 bases in between. The CDR3 DNA sequence: TGCAGTGCTCTCGGCGAGGGCGCAGATACGCAGTATTTT. Translating gives CSALGEGADTQYF.

CDR3 nucleotides: TGTGCCACCGCACAGGGCAGTACTGAAGCTTTCTTT. It codes for CATAQGSTEAFF. The rearrangement uses TRBV24-1 and TRBJ1-1; D might be TRBD1 (6 bases). CDR1 KGHDR and CDR2 SFDVKD come from the germline V gene. The V and J ends lost 9 bases and 5 bases respectively, with 12 bases between them. The CDR3 loop spans 12 amino acids.

This clonotype was found many times. V usage is TRBV20-1 and J usage is TRBJ1-1; no reliable D call. Germline assignment: CDR1 DFQATT and CDR2 SNEGSKA (reference sequence). The CDR3 spans 13 residues. The germline V and J ends were trimmed by 6 bases and 4 bases, with 15 bases remaining between them. The CDR3 DNA reads TGCAGTGCGTATGGTGGCTGGATCACTGAAGCTTTCTTT. It translates to CSAYGGWITEAFF.

The V and J genes are TRBV20-1 and TRBJ2-4, with D perhaps matching TRBD2 (6 bases). With 5 bases removed from V and 2 bases from J, the gap between germline ends came to 10 bases. There are 13 residues in the CDR3. CDR1 and CDR2 from the germline V gene are DFQATT and SNEGSKA (reference sequence). The CDR3: CSALTSPKNIQYF. CDR3 nucleotides: TGCAGTGCTTTGACTAGTCCCAAAAACATTCAGTACTTC.

This clonotype was picked up a small number of times. The chain links TRBV19 to TRBJ2-3; tentatively, D is TRBD2 (6 bases). V was cut by 3 bases and J by 2 bases, with 12 bases left in between. This CDR3 spans 15 amino acids. Germline V gives CDR1 LNHDA, CDR2 SQIVND (reference sequence). DNA of the CDR3: TGTGCCAGTAGTATCTACCGGGACTCCACAGATACGCAGTATTTT. It encodes CASSIYRDSTDTQYF.

The chain links TRBV4-2 to TRBJ2-2; D not resolved. The CDR3 consists of 15 residues. CDR1 and CDR2 (germline): LGHNA, YNFKEQ. V lost 0 bases to trimming and J lost 0 bases, with 5 bases between them. The CDR3 DNA reads as TGTGCCAGCAGCCAAGAAGGATCGAACACCGGGGAGCTGTTTTTT. As protein: CASSQEGSNTGELFF.

This chain uses TRBV3-1 with TRBJ1-3; a weak D match, TRBD1 (6 bases). This CDR3 spans 15 amino acids. V lost 1 base and J lost 2, with 9 bases in between. Germline V gene data show CDR1 as LGHDT and CDR2 as YNNKEL (reference sequence). CDR3 region: CASSQGAGAGNTIYF. In DNA form, the CDR3 reads TGTGCCAGCAGCCAAGGGGCAGGGGCTGGAAACACCATATATTTT. The complete variable domain, with remaining parts taken from reference TRBV3-1 and TRBJ1-3, reads DTAVSQTPKYLVTQMGNDKSIKCEQNLGHDTMYWYKQDSKKFLKIMFSYNNKELIINETVPNRFSPKSPDKAHLNLHINSLELGDSAVYFCASSQGAGAGNTIYFGEGSWLTVV.

The chain carries TRBV27 and TRBJ1-3, with D perhaps TRBD1 (5 bases). The CDR3 consists of 16 residues. V gave up 0 bases and J gave up 0 bases, with 9 bases separating them. The germline gives CDR1 MNHEY, CDR2 SMNVEV (reference sequence). The CDR3 nucleotides read TGTGCCAGCAGTTTATCGTATAGGGGCTCTGGAAACACCATATATTTT. It translates to CASSLSYRGSGNTIYF.

This clonotype was seen a few times. The chain recombines TRBV6-5 with TRBJ2-5, with TRBD2 matching over 12 bases. CDR3 size: 16 residues. Germline assignment: CDR1 MNHEY and CDR2 SVGAGI. V lost 0 bases to trimming and J lost 5 bases; unmatched junction nucleotides: 4. CDR3 bases: TGTGCCAGCAGTTACTCGCCTAGCGGGAGGGCGGAGACCCAGTACTTC. Translating gives CASSYSPSGRAETQYF.

The rearrangement uses TRBV10-1 and TRBJ2-5, with D uncertain. This CDR3 contains 13 residues. Trimming shortened V by 3 bases and J by 3 bases, and 8 bases separated the two germline ends. Germline loops: CDR1 WNHNN, CDR2 SYGVQD (reference sequence). CDR3 amino acids: CASSERVEETQYF. For the CDR3, the DNA is TGCGCCAGCAGTGAAAGGGTTGAAGAGACCCAGTACTTC.

As for this clonotype: A read error may produce the germline difference seen at one junction end. The V gene is TRBV20-1, the J gene TRBJ2-2; 12 bases agree with TRBD2. Germline-derived CDR1 and CDR2 are DFQATT and SNEGSKA (reference sequence). The CDR3 spans 18 residues. The CDR3 loop reads CCARDTWLAGGFAGELFF. DNA for the CDR3: TGCTGTGCTAGAGATACTTGGCTAGCGGGAGGGTTCGCCGGGGAGCTGTTTTTT.

In its sample, this clonotype was seen a few times. This CDR3 reads CSARTRSEQFF. As DNA, the CDR3 is TGCAGTGCTAGGACCAGAAGTGAGCAGTTCTTC. The chain is built from TRBV20-1 and TRBJ2-1; no definite D call. V lost 3 bases and J lost 9, with 9 bases in between. This CDR3 has 11 amino acids. From germline, CDR1 is DFQATT and CDR2 SNEGSKA (reference sequence).

Here the CDR3 reads CASSLIERPSTDTQYF. In nucleotides, the CDR3 is TGTGCCAGCAGTTTGATCGAGCGCCCAAGCACAGATACGCAGTATTTT. This chain uses TRBV12-3 or TRBV12-4 with TRBJ2-3; D remains unclear. This CDR3 is 16 amino acids long. Deletions cut 3 bases from V and 0 bases from J, with 13 bases between.

The genes are TRBV5-6 and TRBJ2-7, with 11 nucleotides matching TRBD2. CDR3 length equals 14 residues. Trimming cost V 0 bases and J 7 bases; bases outside gene matches: 3. Germline V gene sequence: CDR1 SGHDT, CDR2 YYEEEE. CDR3 amino acids: CASSLVAGGREQYF. The CDR3 coding sequence is TGTGCCAGCAGCTTGGTAGCGGGAGGGCGTGAGCAGTACTTC.

This rearrangement joins TRBV15 to TRBJ2-1; D possibly corresponds to TRBD2 (5 bases). Trimming shortened V by 3 bases and J by 2 bases, and 14 bases separated the two germline ends. The CDR3 runs to 16 residues. Germline assignment: CDR1 LNHNV and CDR2 YYDKDF (reference sequence). The CDR3 DNA reads as TGTGCCACCAGCAGGACCCCAGCGGAGCCCTACAATGAGCAGTTCTTC. Protein: CATSRTPAEPYNEQFF.

V usage is TRBV5-1 and J usage is TRBJ2-1; 9 bases are shared with TRBD1. The germline V gene has CDR1 SGHRS and CDR2 YFSETQ. The CDR3 extends over 16 amino acids. The ends lost 7 bases at V and 9 bases at J; junction bases unmatched: 17. The CDR3 protein is CASYIQQGARGGEQFF. DNA for the CDR3: TGCGCCAGCTATATACAACAGGGGGCGCGGGGAGGTGAGCAGTTCTTC.

This clonotype was picked up many times. The rearrangement uses TRBV7-9 and TRBJ2-7; D possibly corresponds to TRBD2 (6 bases). The CDR3 covers 14 residues. Trimming stripped 1 base from V and 4 bases from J, with 11 bases between. The germline V gene encodes CDR1 SEHNR and CDR2 FQNEAQ (reference sequence). The CDR3 region has the DNA TGTGCCAGCAGCTTAGAGGCGGGGCCTTACGAGCAGTACTTC. Translated, it gives CASSLEAGPYEQYF.

The chain couples TRBV6-1 to TRBJ2-7; TRBD1 matches at 12 bases. CDR1 is MNHNS, CDR2 SASEGT, per germline. V lost 8 bases to trimming and J lost 3 bases; unmatched junction nucleotides: 5. The CDR3 spans 14 residues. The CDR3 DNA reads as TGTGCCAGCGGTGGGGACAGGGGGCACTACGAGCAGTACGTC. Translation: CASGGDRGHYEQYV.

This clonotype was counted ten times or more. The chain is built from TRBV10-2 and TRBJ2-6; D possibly corresponds to TRBD2 (5 bases). Germline CDR1 reads WSHSY; CDR2 reads SAAADI. The CDR3 runs to 14 residues. Trimming left V 3 bases short and J 9 bases short, with 12 bases between. The CDR3 DNA reads as TGCGCCAGCAGTGACCCTTTAGAGGGCAACGTCCTGACTTTC. It specifies CASSDPLEGNVLTF.

This chain connects TRBV27 to TRBJ2-2, with D possibly TRBD1 on 6 matching bases. CDR1 MNHEY and CDR2 SMNVEV come from the germline V gene (reference sequence). The CDR3 runs 14 residues. Trimming removed 8 bases from V and 4 bases from J, with 14 bases in between. The CDR3 region is CASSGTTSTGELFF. CDR3 nucleotide sequence: TGTGCCAGCTCCGGGACAACTTCCACCGGGGAGCTGTTTTTT.

This rearrangement joins TRBV10-2 to TRBJ1-1; D is unclear. Germline V gene lookup returns CDR1 WSHSY and CDR2 SAAADI. Trimming pared 6 bases from V and 4 bases from J, leaving 9 bases between. The CDR3 consists of 12 residues. CDR3 nucleotides: TGCGCCAGCAGCGCAGGACCCACTGAAGCTTTCTTT. This encodes CASSAGPTEAFF.

Only a few counts were recorded for this clonotype. V usage is TRBV20-1 and J usage is TRBJ2-3; 8 bases align to TRBD2. CDR1 is DFQATT and CDR2 is SNEGSKA in the germline V gene (reference sequence). CDR3 length: 14 residues. V gave up 6 bases and J gave up 3 bases; unmatched junction bases: 8. The CDR3 nucleotides are TGCAGTGCCGAGAGCGGGAGAGGGACAGATACGCAGTATTTT. This encodes CSAESGRGTDTQYF.

This clonotype turned up a few times. The chain links TRBV7-9 to TRBJ2-2; D call uncertain. The CDR3 length is 13 residues. V lost 10 bases to trimming and J lost 7 bases, with 16 bases between them. The germline V gene has CDR1 SEHNR and CDR2 FQNEAQ (reference sequence). CDR3 nucleotide sequence: TGTGCCACCCGGAAGATGGTAGGCGGGGAGCTGTTTTTT. It encodes CATRKMVGGELFF.

The chain joins TRBV5-1 to TRBJ1-3; the D is unclear. The germline gives CDR1 SGHRS, CDR2 YFSETQ. This CDR3 has 14 residues. Trimming removed 3 bases from V and 1 base from J, with 8 bases in between. The DNA of the CDR3 is TGCGCCAGCAGCTACGGGGAATCTGGAAACACCATATATTTT. Translation gives CASSYGESGNTIYF.

The chain couples TRBV5-1 to TRBJ1-3, with unresolved D. Germline-derived CDR1 and CDR2 are SGHRS and YFSETQ. The V end lost 0 bases, the J end lost 0 bases, and 4 bases lay between the germline ends. There are 14 residues in the CDR3. This CDR3 is CASSLEYSGNTIYF. For the CDR3, the DNA is TGCGCCAGCAGCTTGGAATACTCTGGAAACACCATATATTTT.